Listed below are T cell receptor beta chains from one sample, sequenced in a study. Each CDR3 protein is one row after TCRdb ran MiXCR on the RT-PCR reads. The sample consists of approximately 720,000 distinct CDR3 sequences, approximately 15% of them appearing once. Input material: memory CD4+ T cells from blood. The receptor source for this set is a female donor in good health, serving as a healthy control. Both conserved end residues are part of each CDR3. A D gene is named only where the DNA matches it firmly. Some rows have no size entry. The others give once, few or many, or a class for an expanded clone.

v_gene	j_gene	d_gene	len	abundance	CDR3aa	CDR3nt
TRBV7-8	TRBJ2-3	TRBD2	15	many	CASRLAGVSTDTQYF	TGTGCCAGCAGGCTAGCGGGAGTGAGCACAGATACGCAGTATTTT
TRBV11-2	TRBJ2-7	.	15	.	CASSSEADYSYEQYF	TGTGCCAGCAGCTCCGAAGCCGACTACTCCTACGAGCAGTACTTC
TRBV15	TRBJ2-3	.	16	few	CATSRGSTGITDTQYF	TGTGCCACCAGCAGAGGTTCCACAGGGATCACAGATACGCAGTATTTT
TRBV4-2	TRBJ1-1	.	13	many	CASSQRENTEAFF	TGTGCCAGCAGCCAAAGGGAGAACACTGAAGCTTTCTTT
TRBV5-1	TRBJ2-1	.	14	.	CASSLATGVEEQFF	TGCGCCAGCAGCTTGGCGACTGGTGTTGAAGAGCAGTTCTTC
TRBV9	TRBJ1-2	.	13	many	CASSVEFEGGYTF	TGTGCCAGCAGCGTAGAATTCGAAGGTGGCTACACCTTC
TRBV5-1	TRBJ2-7	TRBD1	17	few	CASSPGWGNRGHYEQYF	TGCGCCAGCAGCCCGGGGTGGGGCAACAGGGGCCACTACGAGCAGTACTTC
TRBV28	TRBJ2-5	.	14	.	CASSLKHGGETQYF	TGTGCCAGCAGTTTAAAACATGGGGGGGAGACCCAGTACTTC
TRBV7-2	TRBJ1-2	.	13	.	CASSLATNYGYTF	TGTGCCAGCAGCTTAGCCACTAACTATGGCTACACCTTC
TRBV7-2	TRBJ1-5	.	16	.	CASSRLGGGGNQPQHF	TGTGCCAGCAGCCGATTGGGAGGGGGAGGCAATCAGCCCCAGCATTTT
TRBV20-1	TRBJ2-1	.	13	.	CSAWGAQYNEQFF	TGCAGTGCTTGGGGGGCGCAATACAATGAGCAGTTCTTC
TRBV4-3	TRBJ2-6	.	17	many	CASSQDYVAGGANVLTF	TGCGCCAGCAGCCAAGATTATGTGGCCGGTGGGGCCAACGTCCTGACTTTC
TRBV10-3	TRBJ2-3	.	15	.	CAISERRDDVDTQYF	TGTGCCATCAGTGAAAGGCGGGATGATGTGGATACGCAGTATTTT
TRBV24-1	TRBJ2-1	TRBD1	14	many	CATSSRGGSEKQFF	TGTGCCACCAGTAGTCGAGGGGGCTCCGAAAAGCAGTTCTTC
TRBV6-2/TRBV6-3	TRBJ2-1	TRBD2	15	.	CASTAPGGLYNEQFF	TGTGCCAGCACCGCTCCGGGGGGGTTATACAATGAGCAGTTCTTC
TRBV20-1	TRBJ2-3	.	19	many	CSARAWGKRHSTGTDTQYF	TGCAGTGCTAGAGCTTGGGGGAAACGCCATAGCACGGGAACAGATACGCAGTATTTT
TRBV11-2	TRBJ2-1	TRBD2	17	.	CASSLGLSSGRGNEQFF	TGTGCCAGCAGCTTAGGGTTGTCTAGCGGGAGGGGCAATGAGCAGTTCTTC
TRBV6-6	TRBJ2-7	.	14	.	CASSYQGPTYEQYF	TGTGCCAGCAGTTATCAGGGACCAACCTACGAGCAGTACTTC
TRBV7-8	TRBJ2-3	.	13	many	CASSLAYEDTQYF	TGTGCCAGCAGCTTAGCGTACGAGGATACGCAGTATTTT
TRBV6-2/TRBV6-3	TRBJ2-1	.	16	few	CASSYSSGLYDNEQFF	TGTGCCAGCAGTTACTCCTCGGGACTCTACGACAATGAGCAGTTCTTC
TRBV20-1	TRBJ2-1	TRBD1	14	few	CSARDGTDYNEQFF	TGCAGTGCTAGAGACGGGACAGATTACAATGAGCAGTTCTTC
TRBV7-7	TRBJ2-2	TRBD1	16	few	CASSQTGGVGTGELFF	TGTGCCAGCAGCCAGACAGGGGGCGTTGGGACCGGGGAGCTGTTTTTT
TRBV6-1	TRBJ1-1	TRBD1	16	.	CASRDRGQAGHTEAFF	TGTGCCAGCAGGGACAGGGGGCAAGCGGGTCACACTGAAGCTTTCTTT
TRBV20-1	TRBJ2-1	.	16	.	CSASGKGGGWDNEQFF	TGCAGTGCTAGTGGGAAAGGGGGGGGTTGGGACAATGAGCAGTTCTTC
TRBV20-1	TRBJ1-1	.	15	few	CSARDPVSPNTEAFF	TGCAGTGCTAGAGATCCGGTGAGCCCGAACACTGAAGCTTTCTTT
TRBV30	TRBJ2-7	TRBD2	15	many	CAWRGPGLDRTEQYF	TGTGCCTGGAGGGGGCCTGGACTAGATCGTACCGAGCAGTACTTC
TRBV20-1	TRBJ2-3	.	15	few	CSARGVGADTDTQYF	TGCAGTGCTAGAGGGGTGGGAGCTGACACAGATACGCAGTATTTT